These 20 T cell receptor beta chains came from one sample sequenced in a study of resident and recirculating memory T cells in vitiligo. Libraries were prepared by immunoSEQ multiplex PCR; TCRdb keeps only in-frame clonotypes and omits some of them. The top ten hold roughly 5% of the sample, which has fewer than 80,000 clones, 80% to 95% seen once. Sequences were obtained from blood. Receptors originate from a male donor with vitiligo.

In its sample, this clone was seen once. This chain links TRBV10-3 with TRBJ1-3, with 9 bases aligning to TRBD1. After removal of 4 bases from V and 3 bases from J, the junction contained 10 bases not matched to a gene. The CDR3 spans 17 residues. Per the germline V gene, CDR1 is ENHRY and CDR2 is SYGVKD. The CDR3 sequence: CAISGRGQGKIGNTIYF. The CDR3 region has the DNA TGTGCCATCAGTGGCCGGGGACAGGGAAAAATTGGAAACACCATATATTTT.

This rearrangement joins TRBV5-1 to TRBJ1-1; D not resolved. The CDR3 loop spans 14 amino acids. With 0 bases removed from V and 7 bases from J, the gap between germline ends came to 13 bases. Germline V gene lookup returns CDR1 SGHRS and CDR2 YFSETQ. The CDR3 coding sequence is TGCGCCAGCAGCTTGGATGATGGAGAGCGTGAAGCTTTCTTT. Protein product: CASSLDDGEREAFF.

The CDR3 region is CASSSGLGGGNTEAFF. The CDR3 DNA reads TGTGCCAGCAGTTCCGGATTGGGCGGAGGGAACACTGAAGCTTTCTTT. The chain carries TRBV6-6 and TRBJ1-1; D remains ambiguous. CDR1 MNHNY and CDR2 SVGAGI come from the germline V gene (reference sequence). The CDR3 has 16 residues. Trimming stripped 4 bases from V and 1 base from J, with 16 bases between.

This sequence joins TRBV5-4 and TRBJ2-1, with D possibly matching TRBD2 (5 bases). Germline V CDR1 and CDR2: SGHNT, YYREEE (reference sequence). V was shortened by 5 bases and J by 7 bases, with 10 bases between the two germline ends. The CDR3 consists of 12 residues. This CDR3 is CASRKDFNEQFF. The CDR3 DNA follows: TGTGCCAGCAGGAAGGACTTTAATGAGCAGTTCTTC.

The gene calls are TRBV7-9 and TRBJ2-1; no reliable D call. V lost 1 base, J lost 6 bases, and 19 bases lay in between. The CDR3 is made up of 17 amino acids. The germline CDR1 and CDR2 sequences are SEHNR and FQNEAQ (reference sequence). The CDR3 is CASSLGPLNRLLNEQFF. As DNA, the CDR3 is TGTGCCAGCAGCTTAGGTCCCCTTAACCGACTCCTCAATGAGCAGTTCTTC.

The rearrangement uses TRBV6-5 and TRBJ2-3, with D possibly matching TRBD2 (5 bases). V was clipped by 0 bases and J by 5 bases, with 12 bases between them. The CDR3 runs to 15 residues. Germline lookup yields CDR1 MNHEY and CDR2 SVGAGI. The CDR3 loop reads CASSYSILRGDTQYF. Written as DNA, the CDR3 is TGTGCCAGCAGTTACTCGATTCTTCGGGGAGATACGCAGTATTTT.

The chain recombines TRBV18 with TRBJ2-4, with unresolved D. The ends were cut back, 3 bases at V and 0 bases at J, with 9 bases in the middle. Germline assignment: CDR1 KGHSH and CDR2 LQKENI. The CDR3 is made up of 15 amino acids. The CDR3 DNA is TGTGCCAGCTCACCCCTACAGATAGCCAAAAACATTCAGTACTTC. Residues: CASSPLQIAKNIQYF.

V usage is TRBV30 and J usage is TRBJ1-3; D gene ambiguous. V was cut by 4 bases and J by 0 bases, with 7 bases left in between. Germline assignment: CDR1 GTSNPN and CDR2 SVGIG (reference sequence). The CDR3 contains 13 residues. CDR3 residues: CAWTVNSGNTIYF. The CDR3 DNA is TGTGCCTGGACGGTGAACTCTGGAAACACCATATATTTT.

V is TRBV6-5 and J is TRBJ2-7; D is possibly TRBD1 (5 bases). Germline-derived CDR1 and CDR2 are MNHEY and SVGAGI. The CDR3 loop spans 13 amino acids. Trimming removed 7 bases at V and 2 bases at J, with 12 bases between. The CDR3 is CASKGRDTYEQYF. The CDR3 coding sequence is TGTGCCAGCAAGGGCAGGGATACCTACGAGCAGTACTTC.

The J gene is TRBJ2-5, the V gene TRBV5-8; D call uncertain. The germline V gene encodes CDR1 SGHTS and CDR2 YDEGEE. The CDR3 spans 14 residues. V lost 1 base, J lost 1 base, and 8 bases lay in between. CDR3 amino acids: CASSLFVSQETQYF. As DNA, the CDR3 is TGTGCCAGCAGCTTGTTCGTTTCCCAAGAGACCCAGTACTTC.

This clone was seen a single time. V usage is TRBV5-1 and J usage is TRBJ2-1; D remains unclear. Trimming left V 0 bases short and J 11 bases short, with 9 bases between. Per the germline V gene, CDR1 is SGHRS and CDR2 is YFSETQ. The CDR3 is made up of 12 amino acids. The CDR3 spells CASSLDPGQQFF. Here the CDR3 DNA reads TGCGCCAGCAGCTTGGATCCGGGTCAGCAGTTCTTC.

The chain uses TRBV7-2 and TRBJ1-5; D is unresolved. The V end lost 1 base, the J end lost 9 bases, and 13 bases lay between the germline ends. There are 14 residues in the CDR3. Looked up from germline, CDR1 is SGHTA and CDR2 is FQGNSA. The CDR3 is CASSLVDGSGPQHF. As DNA, the CDR3 is TGTGCCAGCAGCTTAGTAGACGGATCAGGGCCCCAGCATTTT.

This chain links TRBV28 with TRBJ2-7; 9 nucleotides align to TRBD1. This CDR3 is 16 amino acids long. With 4 bases clipped from V and 5 bases from J, the junction kept 12 bases outside the gene matches. Looked up from germline, CDR1 is MDHEN and CDR2 is SYDVKM. The CDR3 DNA reads as TGTGCCAGCAGTTCCCCCCCGGGACAGGGTACCCACGAGCAGTACTTC. Translation gives CASSSPPGQGTHEQYF.

V gene TRBV5-1 combines with J gene TRBJ1-2; D is perhaps TRBD1 (6 bases). CDR3 length: 16 residues. Germline CDR1 and CDR2: SGHRS and YFSETQ. V was cut by 4 bases and J by 1 base, with 17 bases left in between. CDR3 nucleotide sequence: TGCGCCAGCAGCCCGTCGACAGGCGTGATTAACTATGGCTACACCTTC. Its translation is CASSPSTGVINYGYTF.

This chain links TRBV19 with TRBJ1-1, with 11 bases matching TRBD1. The CDR3 is 15 amino acids. V shed 2 bases and J 7 bases; nucleotides not matched to a gene: 6. Germline-derived CDR1 and CDR2 are LNHDA and SQIVND (reference sequence). In DNA form, the CDR3 reads TGTGCCAGTAGTATATTCGGACAGGGGGCGAGTGAAGCTTTCTTT. Translating it yields CASSIFGQGASEAFF.

J is TRBJ1-4 and V is TRBV5-5; unclear D gene. The V gene lost 4 bases and the J gene lost 8 bases, with 9 bases spanning the gap. This CDR3 region has 12 residues. Germline-derived CDR1 and CDR2 are SGHKS and YYEKEE (reference sequence). CDR3 sequence: CASSGDLEKLFF. The DNA of the CDR3 is TGTGCCAGCAGCGGCGACTTGGAAAAACTGTTTTTT.

J is TRBJ1-1 and V is TRBV6-5; D may be TRBD1 (5 bases). V lost 3 bases and J lost 5, with 13 bases in between. This CDR3 contains 14 residues. CDR1 is MNHEY, CDR2 SVGAGI, per germline. The CDR3 here is CASSYTRGETEAFF. The CDR3, as DNA: TGTGCCAGCAGTTATACCCGGGGGGAAACTGAAGCTTTCTTT.

This chain links TRBV6-4 with TRBJ2-3; 10 bases agree with TRBD2. The V and J ends lost 3 bases and 2 bases, in that order; junction bases with no gene match: 2. CDR1 and CDR2 from the germline V gene are MRHNA and SNTAGT. The CDR3 spans 15 residues. In nucleotides, the CDR3 is TGTGCCAGCAGTGAAAGCGGGGGGGCCACAGATACGCAGTATTTT. It is translated as CASSESGGATDTQYF.

J is TRBJ2-7 and V is TRBV4-3; tentatively, D is TRBD2 (6 bases). The V end was cut by 3 bases, the J end by 7 bases, with 13 bases between. From germline, CDR1 is LGHNA and CDR2 YSLEER. The CDR3 is 13 residues long. The CDR3 reads CASSHLVGTEQYF. The CDR3 nucleotides are TGCGCCAGCAGCCACCTAGTAGGGACTGAGCAGTACTTC.

The genes are TRBV6-5 and TRBJ2-7, with D possibly matching TRBD2 (6 bases). The CDR3 consists of 15 residues. Germline-derived CDR1 and CDR2 are MNHEY and SVGAGI. Trimming removed 8 bases at V and 0 bases at J, with 17 bases between. CDR3 in amino acids: CASSLGGAYSYEQYF. The CDR3 DNA follows: TGTGCCAGCTCTCTTGGCGGGGCCTACTCCTACGAGCAGTACTTC.